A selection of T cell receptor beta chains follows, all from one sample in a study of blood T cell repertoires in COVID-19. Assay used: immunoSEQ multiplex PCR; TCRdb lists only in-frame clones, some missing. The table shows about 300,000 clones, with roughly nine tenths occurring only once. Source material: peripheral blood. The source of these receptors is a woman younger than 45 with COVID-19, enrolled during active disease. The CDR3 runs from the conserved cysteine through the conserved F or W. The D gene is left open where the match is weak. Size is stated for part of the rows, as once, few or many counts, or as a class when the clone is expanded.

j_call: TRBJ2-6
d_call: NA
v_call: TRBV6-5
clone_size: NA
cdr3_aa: CASSSGVGANVLTF
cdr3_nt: TGTGCCAGCAGCTCAGGGGTTGGGGCCAACGTCCTGACTTTC

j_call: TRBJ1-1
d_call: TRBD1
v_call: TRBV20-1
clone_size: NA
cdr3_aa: CSAAGTAEAFF
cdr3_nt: TGCAGTGCCGCCGGGACAGCTGAAGCTTTCTTT

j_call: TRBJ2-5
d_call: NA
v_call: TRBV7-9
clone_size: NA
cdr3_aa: CASSLALLRQEQETQYF
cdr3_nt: TGTGCCAGCAGCTTAGCGCTCCTACGACAGGAGCAAGAGACCCAGTACTTC

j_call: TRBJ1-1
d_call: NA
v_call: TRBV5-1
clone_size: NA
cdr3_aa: CASAGINTEAFF
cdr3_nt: TGCGCCAGCGCGGGAATAAACACTGAAGCTTTCTTT

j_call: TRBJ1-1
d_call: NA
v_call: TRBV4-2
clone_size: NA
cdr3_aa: CASSQDGGMITEAFF
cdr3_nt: TGTGCCAGCAGCCAAGATGGCGGGATGATTACTGAAGCTTTCTTT

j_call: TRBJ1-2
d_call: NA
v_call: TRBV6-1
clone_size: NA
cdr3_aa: CASSERGQSYSFGYTF
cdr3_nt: TGTGCCAGCAGTGAAAGGGGCCAGTCTTACTCTTTCGGCTACACCTTC

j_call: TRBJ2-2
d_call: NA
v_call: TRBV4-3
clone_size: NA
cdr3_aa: CASSQQGRSGELFF
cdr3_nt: TGCGCCAGCAGCCAACAGGGAAGGTCCGGGGAGCTGTTTTTT

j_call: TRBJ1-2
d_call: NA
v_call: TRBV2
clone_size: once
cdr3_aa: CASSELAGGYTF
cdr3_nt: TGTGCCAGCAGTGAGTTGGCAGGAGGCTACACCTTC

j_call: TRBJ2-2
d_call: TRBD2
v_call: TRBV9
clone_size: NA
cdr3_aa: CASSATSGPNTGELFF
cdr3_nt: TGTGCCAGCAGCGCGACTAGCGGTCCTAACACCGGGGAGCTGTTTTTT

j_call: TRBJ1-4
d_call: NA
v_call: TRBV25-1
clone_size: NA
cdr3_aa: CASSEFRGGIKEKLFF
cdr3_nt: TGTGCCAGCAGTGAATTCCGCGGGGGCATTAAGGAAAAACTGTTTTTT

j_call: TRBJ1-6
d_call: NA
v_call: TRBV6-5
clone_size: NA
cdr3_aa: CASSRTVNSPLHF
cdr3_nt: TGTGCCAGCAGCAGGACAGTTAATTCACCCCTCCACTTT

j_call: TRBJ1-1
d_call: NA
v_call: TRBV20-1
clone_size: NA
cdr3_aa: CSASVGGTEAFF
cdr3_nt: TGCAGTGCTAGTGTTGGAGGGACTGAAGCTTTCTTT

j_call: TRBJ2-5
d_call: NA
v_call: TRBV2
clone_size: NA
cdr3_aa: CASSSDYQETQYF
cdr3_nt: TGTGCCAGCAGTTCGGACTACCAAGAGACCCAGTACTTC

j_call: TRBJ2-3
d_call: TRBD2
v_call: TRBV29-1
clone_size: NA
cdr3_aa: CSVEGQRGGNTDTQYF
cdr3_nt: TGCAGCGTTGAAGGTCAGCGGGGGGGCAACACAGATACGCAGTATTTT

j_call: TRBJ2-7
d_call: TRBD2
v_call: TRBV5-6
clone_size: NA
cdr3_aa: CASRRTSGGRVYEQYF
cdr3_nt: TGTGCCAGCAGGCGGACTAGCGGGGGCCGGGTCTACGAGCAGTACTTC

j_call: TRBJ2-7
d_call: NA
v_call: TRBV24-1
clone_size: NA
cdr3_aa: CATSEGLGDEQYF
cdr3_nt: TGTGCCACCAGTGAGGGGCTAGGCGACGAGCAGTACTTC

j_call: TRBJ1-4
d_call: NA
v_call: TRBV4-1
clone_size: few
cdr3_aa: CASSLRAVDEKLFF
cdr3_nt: TGCGCCAGCAGCCTCAGGGCAGTTGATGAAAAACTGTTTTTT

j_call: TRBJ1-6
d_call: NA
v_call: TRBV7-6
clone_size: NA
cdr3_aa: CASSTQANSNSPLHF
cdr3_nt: TGTGCCAGCAGCACTCAAGCAAATAGTAATTCACCCCTCCACTTT

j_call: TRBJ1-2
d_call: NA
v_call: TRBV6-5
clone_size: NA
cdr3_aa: CASSYSGGGEGYTF
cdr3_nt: TGTGCCAGCAGTTACTCTGGAGGGGGGGAAGGCTACACCTTC

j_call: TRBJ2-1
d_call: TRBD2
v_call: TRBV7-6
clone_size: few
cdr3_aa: CASSTTRGGKWGNEQFF
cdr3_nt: TGTGCCAGCAGCACTACCCGGGGGGGCAAATGGGGCAATGAGCAGTTCTTC

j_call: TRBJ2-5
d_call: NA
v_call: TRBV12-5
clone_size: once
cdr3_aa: CASTGRGTYQETQYF
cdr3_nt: TGTGCTAGTACTGGGAGGGGGACGTACCAAGAGACCCAGTACTTC

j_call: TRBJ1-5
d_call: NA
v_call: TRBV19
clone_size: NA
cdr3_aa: CASRITGISNQPQHF
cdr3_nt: TGTGCCAGTAGAATAACAGGGATTAGCAATCAGCCCCAGCATTTT

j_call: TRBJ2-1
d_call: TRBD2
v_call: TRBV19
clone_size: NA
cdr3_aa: CASGSGGPYNEQFF
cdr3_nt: TGTGCCAGCGGCAGCGGGGGGCCTTACAATGAGCAGTTCTTC

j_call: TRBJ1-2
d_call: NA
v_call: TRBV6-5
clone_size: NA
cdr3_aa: CASSPGGFSGYTF
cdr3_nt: TGTGCCAGCAGCCCCGGCGGGTTTAGTGGCTACACCTTC

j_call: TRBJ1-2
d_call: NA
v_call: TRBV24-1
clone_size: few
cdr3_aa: CATSDVSGHNGYTF
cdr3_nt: TGTGCCACCAGTGATGTATCGGGACATAACGGCTACACCTTC

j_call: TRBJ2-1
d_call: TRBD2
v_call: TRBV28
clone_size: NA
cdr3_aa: CASSLSGAGGRNEQFF
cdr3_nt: TGTGCCAGCAGTTTAAGCGGAGCGGGGGGGCGGAATGAGCAGTTCTTC

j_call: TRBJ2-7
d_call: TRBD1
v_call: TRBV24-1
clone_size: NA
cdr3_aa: CATSDPPPGTADSYEQYF
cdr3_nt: TGTGCCACCAGTGATCCCCCCCCTGGGACAGCCGACTCCTACGAGCAGTACTTC

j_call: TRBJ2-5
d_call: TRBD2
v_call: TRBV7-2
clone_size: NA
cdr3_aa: CASSLVAGGGETQYF
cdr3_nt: TGTGCCAGCAGCTTAGTTGCGGGGGGAGGGGAGACCCAGTACTTC

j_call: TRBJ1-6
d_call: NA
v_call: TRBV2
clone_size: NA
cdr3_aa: CASSGESLGSPLHF
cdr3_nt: TGTGCCAGCAGTGGGGAGTCCTTGGGGTCACCCCTCCACTTT

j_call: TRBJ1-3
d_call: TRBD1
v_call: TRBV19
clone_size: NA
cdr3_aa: CASSRPGQASGNTIYF
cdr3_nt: TGTGCCAGTAGTCGACCGGGACAGGCCTCTGGAAACACCATATATTTT

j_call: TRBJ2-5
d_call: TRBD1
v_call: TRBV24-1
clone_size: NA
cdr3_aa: CATSDPRQGVETQYF
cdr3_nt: TGTGCCACCAGTGATCCTCGACAGGGTGTTGAGACCCAGTACTTC

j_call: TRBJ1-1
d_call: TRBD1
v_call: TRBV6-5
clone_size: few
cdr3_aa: CASSGGGGAAEAFF
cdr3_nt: TGTGCCAGCAGCGGAGGGGGCGGGGCTGCTGAAGCTTTCTTT

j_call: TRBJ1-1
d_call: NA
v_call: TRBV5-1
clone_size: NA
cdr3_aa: CASGTGSRPSNTEAFF
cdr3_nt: TGCGCCAGCGGAACGGGATCCCGGCCGAGCAACACTGAAGCTTTCTTT

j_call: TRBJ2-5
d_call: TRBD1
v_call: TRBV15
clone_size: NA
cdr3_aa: CATSRDGTAYEETQYF
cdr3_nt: TGTGCCACCAGCAGAGATGGGACAGCCTACGAAGAGACCCAGTACTTC

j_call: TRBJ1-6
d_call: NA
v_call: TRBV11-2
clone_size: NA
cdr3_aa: CASSFGQANSPLHF
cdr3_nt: TGTGCCAGCAGCTTCGGCCAGGCTAATTCACCCCTCCACTTT

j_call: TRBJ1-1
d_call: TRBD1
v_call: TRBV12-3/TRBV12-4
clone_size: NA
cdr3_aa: CASSLNTGDSFF
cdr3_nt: TGTGCCAGCAGTTTGAACACAGGGGATTCTTTCTTT

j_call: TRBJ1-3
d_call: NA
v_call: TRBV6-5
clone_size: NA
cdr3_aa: CASSSTGDSGNTIYF
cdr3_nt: TGTGCCAGCAGTTCCACAGGCGACTCTGGAAACACCATATATTTT

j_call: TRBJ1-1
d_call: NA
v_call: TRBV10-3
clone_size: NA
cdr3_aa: CAISESTGALNTEAFF
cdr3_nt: TGTGCCATCAGTGAGTCGACGGGAGCACTGAACACTGAAGCTTTCTTT

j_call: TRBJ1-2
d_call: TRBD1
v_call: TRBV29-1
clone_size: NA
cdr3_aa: CSTMTGTGGSLGGYTF
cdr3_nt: TGCTCCACGATGACCGGGACAGGGGGAAGTCTAGGTGGCTACACCTTC

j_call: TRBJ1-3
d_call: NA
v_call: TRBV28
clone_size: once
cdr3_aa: CASSLRLLRQSGNTIYF
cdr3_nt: TGTGCCAGCAGTTTAAGACTGCTTCGTCAGTCTGGAAACACCATATATTTT

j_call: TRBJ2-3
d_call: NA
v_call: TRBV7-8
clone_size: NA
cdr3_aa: CASSLGLGADTQYF
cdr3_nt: TGTGCCAGCAGCTTAGGTTTAGGAGCAGATACGCAGTATTTT

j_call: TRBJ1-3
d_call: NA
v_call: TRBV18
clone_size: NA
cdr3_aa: CASSPLLMGQGSSGNTIYF
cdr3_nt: TGTGCCAGCTCACCGCTTCTTATGGGACAAGGAAGCTCTGGAAACACCATATATTTT

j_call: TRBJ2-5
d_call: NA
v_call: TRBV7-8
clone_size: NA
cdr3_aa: CASSPRKGAAGTQYF
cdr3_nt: TGTGCCAGCAGCCCGAGGAAGGGCGCCGCGGGAACCCAGTACTTC

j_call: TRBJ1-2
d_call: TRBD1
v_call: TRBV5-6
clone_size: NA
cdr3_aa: CASSLGPQGGGYTF
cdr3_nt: TGTGCCAGCAGCTTGGGGCCGCAGGGGGGAGGCTACACCTTC

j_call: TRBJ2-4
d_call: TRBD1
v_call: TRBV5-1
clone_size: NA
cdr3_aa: CASSSSDRGDIQYF
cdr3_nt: TGCGCCAGCAGCTCCTCGGACAGGGGGGACATTCAGTACTTC